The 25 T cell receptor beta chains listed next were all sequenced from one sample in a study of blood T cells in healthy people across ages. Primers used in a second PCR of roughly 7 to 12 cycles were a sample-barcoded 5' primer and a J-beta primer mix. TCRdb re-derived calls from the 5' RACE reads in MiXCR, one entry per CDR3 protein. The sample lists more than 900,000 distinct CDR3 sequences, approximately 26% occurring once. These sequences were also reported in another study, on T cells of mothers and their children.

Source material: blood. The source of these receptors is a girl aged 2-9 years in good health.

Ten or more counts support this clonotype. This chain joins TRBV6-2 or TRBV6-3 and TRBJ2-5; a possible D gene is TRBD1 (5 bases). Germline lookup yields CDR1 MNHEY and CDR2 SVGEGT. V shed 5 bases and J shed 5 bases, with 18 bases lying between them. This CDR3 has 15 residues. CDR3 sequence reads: CASSDRGINGETQYF. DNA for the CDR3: TGTGCCAGCAGTGATAGGGGAATCAATGGGGAGACCCAGTACTTC.

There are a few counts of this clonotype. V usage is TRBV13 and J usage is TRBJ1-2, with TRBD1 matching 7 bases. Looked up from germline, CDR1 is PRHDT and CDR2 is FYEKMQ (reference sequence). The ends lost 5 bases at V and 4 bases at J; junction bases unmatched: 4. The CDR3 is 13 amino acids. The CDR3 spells CASSNRDSYGYTF. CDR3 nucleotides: TGTGCCAGCAGCAACCGGGACAGCTATGGCTACACCTTC.

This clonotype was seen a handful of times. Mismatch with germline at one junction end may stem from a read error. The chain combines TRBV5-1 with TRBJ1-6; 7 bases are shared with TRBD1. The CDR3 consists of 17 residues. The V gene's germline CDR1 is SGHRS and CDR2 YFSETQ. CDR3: CASSLRDSNSYNPPLHF. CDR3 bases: TGCGCCAGCAGCTTAAGGGACAGTAACTCCTATAATCCACCCCTCCACTTT.

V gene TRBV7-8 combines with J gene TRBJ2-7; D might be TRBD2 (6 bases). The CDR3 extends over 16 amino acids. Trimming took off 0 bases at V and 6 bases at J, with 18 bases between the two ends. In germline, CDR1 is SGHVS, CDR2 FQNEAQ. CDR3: CASSLASPGGVREQYF. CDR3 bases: TGTGCCAGCAGCTTAGCCTCTCCCGGAGGGGTCCGCGAGCAGTACTTC. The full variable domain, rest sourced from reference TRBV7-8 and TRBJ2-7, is GAGVSQSPRYKVAKRGQDVALRCDPISGHVSLFWYQQALGQGPEFLTYFQNEAQLDKSGLPSDRFFAERPEGSVSTLKIQRTQQEDSAVYLCASSLASPGGVREQYFGPGTRLTVT.

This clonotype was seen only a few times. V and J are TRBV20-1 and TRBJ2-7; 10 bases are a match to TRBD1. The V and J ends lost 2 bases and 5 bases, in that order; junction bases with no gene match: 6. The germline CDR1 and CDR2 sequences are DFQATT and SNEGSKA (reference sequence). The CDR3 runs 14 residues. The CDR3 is CSARSPGTGDEQYF. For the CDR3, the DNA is TGCAGTGCTAGATCCCCCGGGACAGGGGACGAGCAGTACTTC.

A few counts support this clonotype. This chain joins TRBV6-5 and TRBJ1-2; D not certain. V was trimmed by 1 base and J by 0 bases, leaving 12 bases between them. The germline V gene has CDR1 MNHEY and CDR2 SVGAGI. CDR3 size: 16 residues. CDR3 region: CASSYLGRGANYGYTF. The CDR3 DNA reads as TGTGCCAGCAGTTACTTAGGACGGGGAGCTAACTATGGCTACACCTTC.

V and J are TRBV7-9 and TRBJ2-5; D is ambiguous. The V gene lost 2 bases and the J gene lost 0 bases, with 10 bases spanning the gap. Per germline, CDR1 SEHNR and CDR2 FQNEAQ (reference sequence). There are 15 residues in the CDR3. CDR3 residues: CASSLSDSYQETQYF. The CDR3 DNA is TGTGCCAGCAGCTTATCCGACTCCTACCAAGAGACCCAGTACTTC.

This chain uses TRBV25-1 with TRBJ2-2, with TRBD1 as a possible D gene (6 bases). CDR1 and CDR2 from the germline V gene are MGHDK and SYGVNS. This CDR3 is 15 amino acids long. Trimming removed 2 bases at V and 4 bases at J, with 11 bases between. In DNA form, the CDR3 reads TGTGCCAGCAGTGAACCCCAGGGGAGCACCGGGGAGCTGTTTTTT. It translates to CASSEPQGSTGELFF.

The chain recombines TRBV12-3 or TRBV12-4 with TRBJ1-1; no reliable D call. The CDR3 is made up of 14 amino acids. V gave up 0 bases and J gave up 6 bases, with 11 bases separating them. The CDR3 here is CASSLAKGIAEAFF. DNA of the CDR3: TGTGCCAGCAGTTTAGCAAAGGGCATCGCTGAAGCTTTCTTT.

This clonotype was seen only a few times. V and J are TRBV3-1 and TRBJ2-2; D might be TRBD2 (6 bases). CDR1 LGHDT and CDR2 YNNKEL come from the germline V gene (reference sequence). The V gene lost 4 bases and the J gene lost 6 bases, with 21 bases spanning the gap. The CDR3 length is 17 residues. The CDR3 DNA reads TGTGCCAGCAGCCCCCGTCGGAGGGAGATTATGTCCGGGGAGCTGTTTTTT. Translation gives CASSPRRREIMSGELFF.

The DNA of the CDR3 is TGTGCCAGCAGCCGGACAGACTATCAGCCCCAGCATTTT. As protein: CASSRTDYQPQHF. The V call is TRBV7-9, the J call TRBJ1-5, with D perhaps TRBD1 (6 bases). V was cut by 5 bases and J by 5 bases, with 10 bases left in between. Germline V CDR1 and CDR2: SEHNR, FQNEAQ (reference sequence). The CDR3 has 13 amino acids.

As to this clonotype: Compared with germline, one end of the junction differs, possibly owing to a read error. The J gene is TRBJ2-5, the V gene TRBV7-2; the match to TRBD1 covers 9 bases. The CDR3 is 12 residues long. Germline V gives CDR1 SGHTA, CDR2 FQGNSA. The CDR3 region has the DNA TGTACCAGCAGCTTCCTTGGACAGGGGAGGGACTTC. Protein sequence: CTSSFLGQGRDF.

The CDR3 region is CASSDRGNEKLFF. Written as DNA, the CDR3 is TGTGCCAGCAGTGACCGAGGAAATGAAAAACTGTTTTTT. The V gene is TRBV2, the J gene TRBJ1-4; D unclear. This CDR3 has 13 amino acids. CDR1 and CDR2 (germline): SNHLY, FYNNEI. Trimming removed 3 bases at V and 5 bases at J, with 7 bases between.

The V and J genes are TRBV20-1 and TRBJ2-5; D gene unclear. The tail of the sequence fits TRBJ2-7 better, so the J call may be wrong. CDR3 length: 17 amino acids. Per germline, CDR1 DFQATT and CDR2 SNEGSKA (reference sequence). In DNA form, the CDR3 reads TGCAGTGCTAGACCACAATTCTCCAGTACCAATCCCTACGAGCAGTACTTC. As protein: CSARPQFSSTNPYEQYF.

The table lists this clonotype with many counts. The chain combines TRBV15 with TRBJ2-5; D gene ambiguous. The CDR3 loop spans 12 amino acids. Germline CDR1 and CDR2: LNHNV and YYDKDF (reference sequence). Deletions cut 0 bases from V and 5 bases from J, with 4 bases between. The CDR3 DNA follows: TGTGCCACCAGCAGAGATGGGGAGACCCAGTACTTC. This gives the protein CATSRDGETQYF. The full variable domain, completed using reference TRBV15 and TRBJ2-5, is DAMVIQNPRYQVTQFGKPVTLSCSQTLNHNVMYWYQQKSSQAPKLLFHYYDKDFNNEADTPDNFQSRRPNTSFCFLDIRSPGLGDTAMYLCATSRDGETQYFGPGTRLLVL.

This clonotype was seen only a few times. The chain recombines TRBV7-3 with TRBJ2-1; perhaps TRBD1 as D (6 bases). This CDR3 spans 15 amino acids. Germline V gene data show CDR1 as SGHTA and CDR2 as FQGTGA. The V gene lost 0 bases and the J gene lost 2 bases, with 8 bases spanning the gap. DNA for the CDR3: TGTGCCAGCAGCTTAACCGGACAGCCCTACAATGAGCAGTTCTTC. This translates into CASSLTGQPYNEQFF.

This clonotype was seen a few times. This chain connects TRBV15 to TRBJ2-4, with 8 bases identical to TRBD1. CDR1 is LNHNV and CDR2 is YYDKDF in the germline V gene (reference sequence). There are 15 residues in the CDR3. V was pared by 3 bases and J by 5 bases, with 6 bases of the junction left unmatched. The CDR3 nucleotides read TGTGCCACCAGCAGGGACCAGGGGGCACAAAACATTCAGTACTTC. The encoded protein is CATSRDQGAQNIQYF. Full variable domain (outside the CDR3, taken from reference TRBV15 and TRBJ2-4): DAMVIQNPRYQVTQFGKPVTLSCSQTLNHNVMYWYQQKSSQAPKLLFHYYDKDFNNEADTPDNFQSRRPNTSFCFLDIRSPGLGDTAMYLCATSRDQGAQNIQYFGAGTRLSVL.

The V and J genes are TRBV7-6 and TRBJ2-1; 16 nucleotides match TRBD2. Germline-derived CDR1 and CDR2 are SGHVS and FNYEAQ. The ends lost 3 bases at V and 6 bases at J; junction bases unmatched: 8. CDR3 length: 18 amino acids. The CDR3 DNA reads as TGTGCCAGCAGCTTGGGACTAGCGGGGGGGAGCAGAAGCAATGAGCAGTTCTTC. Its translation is CASSLGLAGGSRSNEQFF.

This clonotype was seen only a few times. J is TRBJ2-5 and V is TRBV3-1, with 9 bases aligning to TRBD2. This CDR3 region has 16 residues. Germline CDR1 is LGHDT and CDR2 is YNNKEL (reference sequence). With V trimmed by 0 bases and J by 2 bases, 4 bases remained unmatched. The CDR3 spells CASSQEASGTQETQYF. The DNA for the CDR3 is TGTGCCAGCAGCCAAGAGGCTAGCGGGACGCAAGAGACCCAGTACTTC.

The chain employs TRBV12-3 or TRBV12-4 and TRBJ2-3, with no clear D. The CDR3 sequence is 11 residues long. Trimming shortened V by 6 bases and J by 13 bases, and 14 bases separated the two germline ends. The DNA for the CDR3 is TGTGCCAGCAGCCTCGGACCGATGGAGTATTTT. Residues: CASSLGPMEYF.

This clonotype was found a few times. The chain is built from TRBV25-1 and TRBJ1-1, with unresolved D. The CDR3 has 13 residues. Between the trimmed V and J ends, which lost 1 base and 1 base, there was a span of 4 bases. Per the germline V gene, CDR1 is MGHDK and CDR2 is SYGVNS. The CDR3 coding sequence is TGTGCCAGCAGTGAATCACAGAACACTGAAGCTTTCTTT. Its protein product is CASSESQNTEAFF. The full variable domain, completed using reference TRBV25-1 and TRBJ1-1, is EADIYQTPRYLVIGTGKKITLECSQTMGHDKMYWYQQDPGMELHLIHYSYGVNSTEKGDLSSESTVSRIRTEHFPLTLESARPSHTSQYLCASSESQNTEAFFGQGTRLTVV.

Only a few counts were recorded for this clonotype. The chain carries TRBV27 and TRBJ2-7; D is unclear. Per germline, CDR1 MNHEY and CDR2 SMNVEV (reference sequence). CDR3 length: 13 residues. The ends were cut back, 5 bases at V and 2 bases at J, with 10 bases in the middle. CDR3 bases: TGTGCCAGCAGTCCCTCCCTTGCCTACGAGCAGTACTTC. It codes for CASSPSLAYEQYF.

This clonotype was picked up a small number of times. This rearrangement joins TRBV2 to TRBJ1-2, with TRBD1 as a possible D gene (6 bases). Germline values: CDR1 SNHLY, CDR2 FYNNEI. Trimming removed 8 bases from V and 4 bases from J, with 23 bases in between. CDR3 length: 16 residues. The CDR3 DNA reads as TGTGCCAGCCTCCTTGATCTTTCGGGACAAAGCTATGGCTACACCTTC. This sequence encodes CASLLDLSGQSYGYTF.

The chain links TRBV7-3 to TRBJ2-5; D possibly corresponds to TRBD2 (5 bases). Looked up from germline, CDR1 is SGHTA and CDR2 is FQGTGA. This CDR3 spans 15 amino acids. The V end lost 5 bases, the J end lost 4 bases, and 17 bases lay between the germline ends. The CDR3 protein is CASSPNGRDRETQYF. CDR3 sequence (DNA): TGTGCCAGCAGCCCCAACGGACGGGATAGAGAGACCCAGTACTTC.

CDR3 in amino acids: CASSQEYRSYNSPLHF. DNA for the CDR3: TGCGCCAGCAGCCAAGAATACAGGTCCTATAATTCACCCCTCCACTTT. This chain uses TRBV4-3 with TRBJ1-6; D might be TRBD1 (5 bases). Germline V gene lookup returns CDR1 LGHNA and CDR2 YSLEER. V was cut by 0 bases and J by 1 base, with 7 bases left in between. This CDR3 is built from 16 residues.